This TCR beta chain was sequenced for a study of T cell repertoires in cytomegalovirus infection. Each CDR3 protein gets one entry after TCRdb re-called the reads with MiXCR. The repertoire holds more than 350,000 distinct CDR3 sequences, with 31% as singletons. Germline CDR1 and CDR2: SNHLY and FYNNEI. V was shortened by 6 bases and J by 8 bases, with 17 bases between the two germline ends. This CDR3 has 14 amino acids. This receptor was obtained from a human donor in good health (CMV status not recorded). Some clones in this sample may be carry-over from other donors' samples. The rearrangement links TRBV2 to TRBJ2-1; D is undetermined. Material for sequencing was PBMCs. The CDR3 region is CASSPLIWSDEQFF. The CDR3 coding sequence is TGTGCCAGCAGCCCCCTCATTTGGAGCGATGAGCAGTTCTTC. Together with reference TRBV2 and TRBJ2-1, the CDR3 gives the full variable domain: EPEVTQTPSHQVTQMGQEVILRCVPISNHLYFYWYRQILGQKVEFLVSFYNNEISEKSEIFDDQFSVERPDGSNFTLKIRSTKLEDSAMYFCASSPLIWSDEQFFGPGTRLTVL.